This entry concerns a single T cell receptor (beta chain). Source study methods: Quantification of nucleated cells was approximated via reference gene primer amplification. Assay used: immunoSEQ multiplex PCR; TCRdb lists only in-frame clones, some missing. V and J calls and clone size are copied from that table; D and trimming were computed from the DNA. This sample has approximately 300,000 clones; about 90% occur once, and the top ten carry 5% to 7%. The sample comes from a study of blood T cell repertoires in COVID-19. Study-wide context: There were acute and convalescent COVID-19 samples, and they came from the United States, Italy and Spain. Sample material is recorded as cDNA or gDNA derived from T cells, B-cell-depleted T cells, or PBMCs.

The V and J ends lost 0 bases and 1 base respectively, with 13 bases between them. The CDR3 is 16 amino acids. CDR1 and CDR2 from the germline V gene are SGHNT and YYREEE (reference sequence). Sequenced material: peripheral blood. The V call is TRBV5-4, the J call TRBJ1-1; possible D gene TRBD1, 6 bases. The sequence came from a man between 18 and 35 years old who had recovered from COVID-19. CDR3 DNA sequence: TGTGCCAGCAGCTTGGATGTTACAGGGAAGAACACTGAAGCTTTCTTT. Its protein product is CASSLDVTGKNTEAFF.